This T cell receptor beta chain was captured by sequencing in a study of blood T cell repertoires in COVID-19. Libraries were prepared by immunoSEQ multiplex PCR; TCRdb keeps only in-frame clonotypes and omits some of them. The sample contains about 220,000 clones, around 82% of which appear only once. The CDR3 covers 15 residues. The V gene lost 3 bases and the J gene lost 4 bases, with 16 bases spanning the gap. The germline V gene encodes CDR1 SGHKS and CDR2 YYEKEE (reference sequence). The rearrangement uses TRBV5-5 and TRBJ1-2; D is perhaps TRBD1 (6 bases). The sequence came from a woman of 80 years or more with acute or convalescent COVID-19. Specimen: peripheral blood. CDR3 DNA sequence: TGTGCCAGCAGCTCCGGGACATTGGCCCTCTATGGCTACACCTTC. Protein sequence: CASSSGTLALYGYTF. Together with reference TRBV5-5 and TRBJ1-2, the CDR3 gives the full variable domain: DAGVTQSPTHLIKTRGQQVTLRCSPISGHKSVSWYQQVLGQGPQFIFQYYEKEERGRGNFPDRFSARQFPNYSSELNVNALLLGDSALYLCASSSGTLALYGYTFGSGTRLTVV.